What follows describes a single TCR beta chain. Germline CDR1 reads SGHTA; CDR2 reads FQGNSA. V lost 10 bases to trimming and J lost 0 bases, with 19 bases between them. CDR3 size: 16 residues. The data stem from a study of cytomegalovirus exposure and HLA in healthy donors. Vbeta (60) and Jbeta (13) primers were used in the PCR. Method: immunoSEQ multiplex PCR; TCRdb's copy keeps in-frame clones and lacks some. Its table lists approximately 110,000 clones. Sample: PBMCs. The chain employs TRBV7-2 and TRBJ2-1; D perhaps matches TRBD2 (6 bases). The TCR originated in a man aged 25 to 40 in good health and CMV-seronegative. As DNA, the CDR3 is TGTGCCATCCCGGGAAGGGACTCTTCCTCCTACAATGAGCAGTTCTTC. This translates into CAIPGRDSSSYNEQFF. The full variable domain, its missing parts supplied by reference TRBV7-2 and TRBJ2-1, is GAGVSQSPSNKVTEKGKDVELRCDPISGHTALYWYRQSLGQGLEFLIYFQGNSAPDKSGLPSDRFSAERTGGSVSTLTIQRTQQEDSAVYLCAIPGRDSSSYNEQFFGPGTRLTVL.